This T cell receptor beta chain was profiled in a study of shared clonotypes between healthy human individuals. The method was immunoSEQ multiplex PCR; TCRdb's version includes in-frame clones alone and lacks a portion of them. The table shows more than 600,000 clones, with roughly nine tenths occurring only once. V lost 1 base and J lost 2, with 12 bases in between. The CDR3 loop spans 15 amino acids. Germline V lookup: CDR1 MGHRA, CDR2 YSYEKL. Selected positively for CCR7 and CD45RO-negative, naive CD8 cells excluded terminally differentiated effector memory CD45RA+ cells. The chain employs TRBV4-1 and TRBJ2-7; the D gene is possibly TRBD1 (5 bases). The source is a man aged 30 to 45 in good health. Input material: naive CD8+ T cells sorted from blood. CDR3 sequence reads: CASSQALTDTYEQYF. CDR3 DNA sequence: TGCGCCAGCAGCCAAGCTCTGACAGATACCTACGAGCAGTACTTC.